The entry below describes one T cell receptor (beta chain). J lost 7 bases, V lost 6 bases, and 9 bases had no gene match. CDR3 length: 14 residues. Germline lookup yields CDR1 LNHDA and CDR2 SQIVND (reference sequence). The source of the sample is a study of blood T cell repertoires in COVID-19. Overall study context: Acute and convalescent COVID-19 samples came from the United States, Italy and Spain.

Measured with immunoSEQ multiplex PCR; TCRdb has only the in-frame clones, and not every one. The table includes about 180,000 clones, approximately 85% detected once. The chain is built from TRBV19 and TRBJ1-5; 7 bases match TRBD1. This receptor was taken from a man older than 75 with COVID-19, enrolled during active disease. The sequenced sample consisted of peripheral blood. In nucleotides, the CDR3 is TGTGCCAGTAGCACCCAGGGGGTTTGGCAGCCCCAGCATTTT. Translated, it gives CASSTQGVWQPQHF.